The TCR beta chain described here comes from a study of blood T cell repertoires in COVID-19. The wider study: COVID-19 samples from acute and convalescent phases originated in the United States, Italy and Spain. PBMCs, B-cell-depleted T cells, or T cells provided the cDNA or gDNA that made up the material.

Per the original methods: From reference gene primer amplification, estimates of nucleated cell counts were derived. TCRdb's copy holds only in-frame clones and misses some; the assay was immunoSEQ multiplex PCR. That table supplies the V and J calls and clone size; D and trimming were determined from the DNA. The data hold some 100,000 clones, with around 89% observed a single time. Germline V lookup: CDR1 MDHEN, CDR2 SYDVKM. Trimming removed 1 base at V and 1 base at J, with 16 bases between. This CDR3 is built from 17 residues. V and J are TRBV28 and TRBJ1-1, with D unclear. The sequenced sample consisted of peripheral blood. This TCR was sampled from a human donor with acute or convalescent COVID-19. The donor label of this sample is uncertain. The CDR3 bases are TGTGCCAGCAGTTTATCGGGGAAGTATTTGAGGAACACTGAAGCTTTCTTT. Its translation is CASSLSGKYLRNTEAFF.